This TCR beta chain was sequenced in a study of T cells in Graves' hyperthyroidism and ophthalmopathy. Regions amplified from RNA transcripts were the TCR beta CDR3 regions. RT-PCR in the first round (using the HTBI primer set) targeted the TCR CDR3. Via MiXCR, TCRdb re-called the multiplex PCR reads, giving one row per CDR3 protein. The sample contains around 490,000 distinct CDR3 sequences, 20% of which appear only once. The trim removed 1 base at V and 6 bases at J, leaving 2 bases unmatched. Germline V gives CDR1 LGHNA, CDR2 YSLEER. There are 15 residues in the CDR3. Sequencing was done on a sample of blood. The clonotype comes from a man aged 35-49 years with Graves' ophthalmopathy. The chain combines TRBV4-3 with TRBJ2-3, with 12 bases lining up with TRBD1. The CDR3 protein is CASSQVGTGGDTQYF. CDR3 nucleotide sequence: TGCGCCAGCAGCCAAGTTGGGACAGGGGGCGATACGCAGTATTTT.